This record looks at one TCR beta chain sequence and its context. Participants were aged roughly 18 to 90 years, lived in over 20 US areas, and enrolled virtually. This sample is drawn from a study of blood T cell repertoires in COVID-19. Study-level background: PBMCs, B-cell-depleted T cells, or T cells provided the cDNA or gDNA that made up the material.

In the original workflow: It was from reference gene primer amplification that nucleated cell counts were estimated. TCRdb's copy holds only in-frame clones and misses some; the assay was immunoSEQ multiplex PCR. V, J and clone size derive from that table, while D and trimming were established from the DNA sequence. The table includes 250,000 or so clones, 91% detected once. The length of the CDR3 is 11 residues. Germline V gene data show CDR1 as SGHNT and CDR2 as YYREEE (reference sequence). The germline V and J ends were trimmed by 4 bases and 6 bases, with 6 bases remaining between them. The sequencing input was PBMCs or T cells enriched from blood (not recorded which). This rearrangement joins TRBV5-4 to TRBJ2-3, with D tentatively TRBD2 (6 bases). This clonotype was sampled from a human donor in a cohort exposed to, infected with or recovered from COVID-19 (not recorded which). The donor label of this sample is uncertain. The CDR3 DNA follows: TGTGCCAGCAGCGGGGGGGATACGCAGTATTTT. Encoded protein: CASSGGDTQYF.